A single sample is the source of the 13 T cell receptor beta chains below, sequenced in a study of T cell responses to AZD1222 COVID-19 vaccine. Data came from immunoSEQ multiplex PCR; TCRdb stores just in-frame clones and leaves some out. The sample lists about 120,000 clones; just under 90% were seen once. Sequencing used peripheral blood, obtained on day 0 of AZD1222 vaccination. These receptors were collected from an adult in good health.

The chain uses TRBV19 and TRBJ2-1; 10 bases agree with TRBD1. With 5 bases clipped from V and 3 bases from J, the junction kept 7 bases outside the gene matches. CDR1 is LNHDA, CDR2 SQIVND, per germline (reference sequence). There are 16 residues in the CDR3. The CDR3 DNA reads TGTGCCAGTAGTCCTGACCGGGACAGGGGCTACAATGAGCAGTTCTTC. Protein sequence: CASSPDRDRGYNEQFF.

The chain joins TRBV19 to TRBJ2-5; either TRBD1 or TRBD2 may fit D (5 bases each). Germline values: CDR1 LNHDA, CDR2 SQIVND (reference sequence). The V gene lost 4 bases and the J gene lost 0 bases, with 12 bases spanning the gap. The CDR3 is 15 residues long. CDR3 sequence (DNA): TGTGCCAGTAGTACCAAACGGGGCTACCAAGAGACCCAGTACTTC. Encoded protein: CASSTKRGYQETQYF.

The chain joins TRBV7-8 to TRBJ2-5; TRBD1 aligns across 8 bases. The length of the CDR3 is 15 residues. Looked up from germline, CDR1 is SGHVS and CDR2 is FQNEAQ. J was trimmed by 8 bases and V by 5 bases; bases with no gene match: 13. The CDR3 sequence: CASSRGQGVSTTQYF. The DNA of the CDR3 is TGTGCCAGCAGCCGAGGACAGGGTGTATCGACCACCCAGTACTTC.

This rearrangement joins TRBV27 to TRBJ2-1; a weak D match, TRBD1 (8 bases). The V gene's germline CDR1 is MNHEY and CDR2 SMNVEV (reference sequence). The CDR3 runs 17 residues. The ends were cut back, 5 bases at V and 0 bases at J, with 17 bases in the middle. CDR3 sequence reads: CASSIRTGTNSYNEQFF. CDR3 DNA: TGTGCCAGCAGTATCCGGACAGGGACTAACTCCTACAATGAGCAGTTCTTC.

The chain links TRBV7-9 to TRBJ1-6; no clear D gene. V was clipped by 0 bases and J by 7 bases, with 4 bases between them. The CDR3 length is 13 residues. The V gene's germline CDR1 is SEHNR and CDR2 FQNEAQ (reference sequence). CDR3 sequence: CASSLAENSPLHF. In DNA, the CDR3 is TGTGCCAGCAGCTTAGCGGAGAATTCACCCCTCCACTTT.

The chain is built from TRBV28 and TRBJ1-5; D may be TRBD1 (5 bases). This CDR3 comprises 15 residues. CDR1 is MDHEN, CDR2 SYDVKM, per germline. V lost 6 bases, J lost 0 bases, and 12 bases lay in between. CDR3 sequence: CASSGGDYSNQPQHF. CDR3 nucleotides: TGTGCCAGCAGCGGAGGGGATTATAGCAATCAGCCCCAGCATTTT.

The rearrangement uses TRBV19 and TRBJ2-1; 7 nucleotides match TRBD2. CDR1 is LNHDA and CDR2 is SQIVND in the germline V gene (reference sequence). The CDR3 sequence is 17 residues long. V lost 5 bases and J lost 0; bases outside the gene matches: 10. In DNA form, the CDR3 reads TGTGCCAGTAGTCCACGGGGAGCGGGAAGCTCCTACAATGAGCAGTTCTTC. Protein: CASSPRGAGSSYNEQFF. Full variable domain (outside the CDR3, taken from reference TRBV19 and TRBJ2-1): DGGITQSPKYLFRKEGQNVTLSCEQNLNHDAMYWYRQDPGQGLRLIYYSQIVNDFQKGDIAEGYSVSREKKESFPLTVTSAQKNPTAFYLCASSPRGAGSSYNEQFFGPGTRLTVL.

The chain recombines TRBV23-1 with TRBJ1-5; 8 nucleotides align to TRBD1. TRBV23-1 is placed among ORFs of uncertain function. The V and J ends lost 0 bases and 1 base, in that order; junction bases with no gene match: 8. The CDR3 sequence is 18 residues long. The DNA of the CDR3 is TGCGCCAGCAGTCAATCATTGGGGACAGGAGGGAGCAATCAGCCCCAGCATTTT. Translating it yields CASSQSLGTGGSNQPQHF.

The chain links TRBV29-1 to TRBJ1-1; 8 bases are a match to TRBD1. The V segment lost 5 bases and the J segment 1 base; nucleotides outside the gene matches: 6. Per germline, CDR1 SQVTM and CDR2 ANQGSEA. The CDR3 spans 14 residues. CDR3 residues: CSVRTGRENTEAFF. The DNA of the CDR3 is TGCAGCGTTAGGACAGGGCGGGAGAACACTGAAGCTTTCTTT.

The chain recombines TRBV5-4 with TRBJ1-3; the D is unclear. This CDR3 spans 15 amino acids. V lost 1 base and J lost 3, with 11 bases in between. Per germline, CDR1 SGHNT and CDR2 YYREEE (reference sequence). The DNA for the CDR3 is TGTGCCAGCAGCTTGCGGAGAGCAGGTGGAAACACCATATATTTT. This sequence encodes CASSLRRAGGNTIYF.

V usage is TRBV21-1 and J usage is TRBJ2-1. TRBV21-1 represents a pseudogene. CDR3 length: 15 amino acids. The CDR3 DNA sequence: TGTGCCAGCAGCAAAGCGGGGACCCCCGCCACTGAGCAGTTCTTC. This sequence encodes CASSKAGTPATEQFF.

This sequence joins TRBV5-1 and TRBJ2-7; 9 bases align to TRBD2. This CDR3 region has 12 residues. J was trimmed by 12 bases and V by 4 bases; bases with no gene match: 8. Germline lookup yields CDR1 SGHRS and CDR2 YFSETQ. In DNA, the CDR3 is TGCGCCAGCAGCCCGGGACTAGCCCCAGGGTACTTC. This sequence encodes CASSPGLAPGYF.

The chain recombines TRBV7-9 with TRBJ2-7, with 13 bases identical to TRBD2. The V gene's germline CDR1 is SEHNR and CDR2 FQNEAQ (reference sequence). The CDR3 loop spans 17 amino acids. The V segment lost 5 bases and the J segment 4 bases; nucleotides outside the gene matches: 11. This chain's CDR3 is CASSQTSGGALGYEQYF. The CDR3 DNA sequence: TGTGCCAGCAGCCAAACTAGCGGGGGGGCTCTGGGGTACGAGCAGTACTTC.